This T cell receptor beta chain was identified during a study of brain metastases from non-small cell lung cancer (dated by TCRdb to between 2018 and 2020). With regard to the full study: In non-small-cell lung cancer patients, the researchers characterized the immune microenvironment of brain metastases and primary tumors that had been resected as matched pairs.

A cohort of 35 to 45 patients with surgically resected non-small-cell lung cancer, for whom both primary tumor and brain metastasis specimens were available, was included. The tumor specimens consisted of archival formalin-fixed, paraffin-embedded tissues. Library construction relied on the immunoSEQ multiplex PCR assay. T-cell receptor beta chain repertoire sequencing was carried out together with a 770-gene immune expression panel. Not all clones reach the TCRdb copy of this immuneACCESS table, which keeps in-frame sequences only. Checked studies attribute under half of the gap to unresolved V genes and leave the rest unexplained. The sample includes over 2,000 clones, with around 83% observed a single time. The ten largest account for approximately 6.8% of the sample. The germline V gene yields SGHTA for CDR1 and FQGTGA for CDR2. Relative to germline, V is missing 1 base and J is missing 4 bases, with 8 bases of the junction outside any gene match. The CDR3 sequence holds 16 residues, the cysteine and phenylalanine included. Of the read, only the CDR3 DNA is kept; its 48 bases are in frame from base 1.

Overall study results and their limits: T-cell clones were apparently expanded in about 70% of brain metastases relative to the matched primary tumors. TCR repertoires were found to be largely shared between paired brain metastases and primary tumors, although sparse T-cell densities were observed in the brain metastases. T-cell infiltration was lower in brain metastases than in primary tumors (P < 0.001).

Turning to this clone: Its antigen target is currently unknown. Per-nucleotide qualities are absent, and no much larger clonotype sits a single base away.

The chain couples TRBV7-3 to TRBJ2-3; 7 junctional bases match TRBD2. Input material: tissue from a brain metastasis. Read against the paper, the sample's cell subset or site label means: resected brain metastasis paired with primary lung tumor. This clonotype was obtained from a donor at least 40 years old with non-small cell lung cancer. The CDR3 amino acid sequence is: CASSLNPPGLPDTQYF. The sequenced DNA is TGTGCCAGCAGCTTAAACCCCCCGGGACTACCAGATACGCAGTATTTT.